What follows are 19 T cell receptor beta chains derived from one specimen sequenced in a study of shared clonotypes between healthy human individuals. Clones were read by immunoSEQ multiplex PCR, and TCRdb kept only the in-frame ones, dropping some. The sample consists of some 2.1 million clones, about 95% of them appearing once. Naive CD8 cells were CD45RO-negative, positively selected for CCR7, excluding terminally differentiated effector memory CD45RA+ cells. Sequenced sample: naive CD8+ T cells sorted from blood. Receptors were obtained from a man aged 18 to 29 in good health.

The chain couples TRBV27 to TRBJ2-7; TRBD1 matches 7 bases. CDR1 and CDR2 (germline): MNHEY, SMNVEV (reference sequence). J was trimmed by 4 bases and V by 5 bases; bases with no gene match: 2. CDR3 length equals 12 residues. CDR3 loop: CASSTGQYEQYF. CDR3 nucleotides: TGTGCCAGCAGTACGGGACAGTACGAGCAGTACTTC.

The chain has TRBV9 and TRBJ2-1, with unresolved D. V lost 4 bases to trimming and J lost 7 bases, with 15 bases between them. Germline V gene sequence: CDR1 SGDLS, CDR2 YYNGEE. The CDR3 is 14 residues long. The chain's CDR3 is CASSPLPESNEQFF. As DNA, the CDR3 is TGTGCCAGCAGCCCCCTACCGGAGAGTAATGAGCAGTTCTTC.

The chain couples TRBV6-1 to TRBJ2-7, with a weak D call TRBD2 (6 bases). CDR1 and CDR2 (germline): MNHNS, SASEGT. Trimming pared 1 base from V and 9 bases from J, leaving 22 bases between. The CDR3 is 16 amino acids. CDR3 amino acids: CASSEVGREPNPGQYF. CDR3 bases: TGTGCCAGCAGTGAAGTAGGTCGGGAGCCTAATCCCGGGCAGTACTTC.

The chain recombines TRBV5-5 with TRBJ2-7; 7 nucleotides line up with TRBD1. Germline trimming cut 4 bases from V and 2 bases from J; bases unmatched to any gene: 12. Looked up from germline, CDR1 is SGHKS and CDR2 is YYEKEE (reference sequence). This CDR3 has 16 residues. The CDR3: CASSRHDRDGTYEQYF. CDR3 bases: TGTGCCAGCAGCCGGCACGACAGGGATGGAACCTACGAGCAGTACTTC.

The chain recombines TRBV6-5 with TRBJ2-4; weak D call: TRBD2 (5 bases). V lost 5 bases and J 5 bases, leaving 13 bases between the germline ends. Germline V lookup: CDR1 MNHEY, CDR2 SVGAGI. The CDR3 has 14 residues. The CDR3 sequence is CASSNGLAQNIQYF. Written as DNA, the CDR3 is TGTGCCAGCAGTAACGGACTGGCCCAAAACATTCAGTACTTC.

The CDR3 sequence: CASSPLPGSYEQYF. The CDR3 DNA reads TGCGCCAGCAGCCCACTTCCGGGCTCCTACGAGCAGTACTTC. The chain has TRBV4-1 and TRBJ2-7; D call uncertain. The V and J ends lost 4 bases and 0 bases respectively, with 10 bases between them. This CDR3 has 14 amino acids. The V gene's germline CDR1 is MGHRA and CDR2 YSYEKL.

The chain employs TRBV5-1 and TRBJ2-2, with no clear D. Germline CDR1 is SGHRS and CDR2 is YFSETQ. The germline V and J ends were trimmed by 2 bases and 1 base, with 3 bases remaining between them. The CDR3 contains 13 residues. DNA of the CDR3: TGCGCCAGCAGCTTCGAGAACACCGGGGAGCTGTTTTTT. Translation gives CASSFENTGELFF.

In nucleotides, the CDR3 is TGTGCCAGCAGCTTAGCGGGGAGCCATGAGCAGTTCTTC. Its translation: CASSLAGSHEQFF. The chain uses TRBV7-6 and TRBJ2-1; maybe TRBD2 (5 bases). V was trimmed by 0 bases and J by 8 bases, leaving 8 bases between them. This CDR3 contains 13 residues. Germline assignment: CDR1 SGHVS and CDR2 FNYEAQ.

V and J are TRBV4-1 and TRBJ1-5; D gene ambiguous. Germline assignment: CDR1 MGHRA and CDR2 YSYEKL. This CDR3 has 15 residues. The V end lost 1 base, the J end lost 2 bases, and 9 bases lay between the germline ends. The CDR3 protein is CASSQVFMGNQPQHF. CDR3 DNA sequence: TGCGCCAGCAGCCAAGTTTTTATGGGCAATCAGCCCCAGCATTTT.

The chain employs TRBV16 and TRBJ2-1; 9 nucleotides match TRBD2. Looked up from germline, CDR1 is KGHSY and CDR2 is FQNENV. V was clipped by 1 base and J by 4 bases; unmatched bases: 5. The CDR3 runs to 16 residues. The CDR3 reads CASSQWAGGTYNEQFF. CDR3 nucleotides: TGTGCCAGCAGCCAATGGGCGGGAGGGACTTACAATGAGCAGTTCTTC.

The chain is built from TRBV13 and TRBJ2-1; 14 nucleotides agree with TRBD2. The CDR3 is made up of 16 amino acids. The trim removed 5 bases at V and 9 bases at J, leaving 9 bases unmatched. Per the germline V gene, CDR1 is PRHDT and CDR2 is FYEKMQ (reference sequence). The CDR3 loop reads CASSDSTSGGASEQFF. The CDR3, as DNA: TGTGCCAGCAGCGACTCGACTAGCGGGGGGGCTAGTGAGCAGTTCTTC.

The chain links TRBV5-6 to TRBJ1-1; D call uncertain. The CDR3 sequence is 11 residues long. Germline CDR1 and CDR2: SGHDT and YYEEEE. V shed 4 bases and J shed 7 bases, with 8 bases lying between them. CDR3 DNA sequence: TGTGCCAGCAGCCATCAGCTTGAAGCTTTCTTT. Protein: CASSHQLEAFF.

V usage is TRBV27 and J usage is TRBJ1-1; TRBD1 might be the D (6 bases). Germline assignment: CDR1 MNHEY and CDR2 SMNVEV (reference sequence). Between the trimmed V and J ends, which lost 5 bases and 4 bases, there was a span of 14 bases. This CDR3 is 14 amino acids long. CDR3 amino acids: CASSPYTQGTEAFF. The CDR3 nucleotides are TGTGCCAGCAGTCCCTACACACAGGGCACTGAAGCTTTCTTT.

The chain uses TRBV15 and TRBJ2-4; D possibly corresponds to TRBD1 (7 bases). This CDR3 region has 15 residues. V lost 1 base and J lost 5, with 12 bases in between. The germline V gene encodes CDR1 LNHNV and CDR2 YYDKDF (reference sequence). This chain's CDR3 is CATSRGGTDENIQYF. Written as DNA, the CDR3 is TGTGCCACCAGCAGAGGCGGGACAGACGAAAACATTCAGTACTTC.

CDR3 DNA: TGTGCCAGCAGGGATAGCGGGAGCTCCGAGCAGTACTTC. It specifies CASRDSGSSEQYF. This chain uses TRBV6-1 with TRBJ2-7; 9 bases agree with TRBD2. The CDR3 is 13 residues long. The junction had 6 bases not matched to a gene; V was cut back by 6 bases and J by 6 bases. Germline CDR1 is MNHNS and CDR2 is SASEGT.

The chain links TRBV29-1 to TRBJ1-2, with 9 bases identical to TRBD1. V lost 6 bases to trimming and J lost 1 base; unmatched junction nucleotides: 9. CDR1 is SQVTM and CDR2 is ANQGSEA in the germline V gene. The length of the CDR3 is 15 residues. CDR3 coding DNA: TGCAGCGTCAGAACGCCGACAGGGGGTAACTATGGCTACACCTTC. This encodes CSVRTPTGGNYGYTF.

The V call is TRBV15, the J call TRBJ2-1, with 14 bases identical to TRBD2. Germline V gene lookup returns CDR1 LNHNV and CDR2 YYDKDF (reference sequence). The CDR3 length is 17 residues. J lost 8 bases, V lost 2 bases, and 8 bases had no gene match. CDR3 in amino acids: CATSRLPGTSGSHEQFF. Written as DNA, the CDR3 is TGTGCCACCAGCAGATTACCCGGGACTAGCGGGAGCCATGAGCAGTTCTTC.

The rearrangement links TRBV6-4 to TRBJ2-2; D possibly uses TRBD1 or TRBD2 (5 bases each). Between the trimmed V and J ends, which lost 1 base and 4 bases, there was a span of 13 bases. The CDR3 length is 16 residues. In germline, CDR1 is MRHNA, CDR2 SNTAGT. Here the CDR3 DNA reads TGTGCCAGCAGTGACTGGAGCGCAGGGACCACCGGGGAGCTGTTTTTT. Encoded protein: CASSDWSAGTTGELFF.

A remark on this clone: This sample includes further DNA sequences coding for the same CDR3. V gene TRBV13 combines with J gene TRBJ1-5; D unresolved. V shed 5 bases and J shed 5 bases, with 10 bases lying between them. This CDR3 has 13 residues. Looked up from germline, CDR1 is PRHDT and CDR2 is FYEKMQ (reference sequence). Here the CDR3 reads CASSLGLDQPQHF. DNA for the CDR3: TGTGCCAGCAGCCTGGGCCTGGATCAGCCCCAGCATTTT.